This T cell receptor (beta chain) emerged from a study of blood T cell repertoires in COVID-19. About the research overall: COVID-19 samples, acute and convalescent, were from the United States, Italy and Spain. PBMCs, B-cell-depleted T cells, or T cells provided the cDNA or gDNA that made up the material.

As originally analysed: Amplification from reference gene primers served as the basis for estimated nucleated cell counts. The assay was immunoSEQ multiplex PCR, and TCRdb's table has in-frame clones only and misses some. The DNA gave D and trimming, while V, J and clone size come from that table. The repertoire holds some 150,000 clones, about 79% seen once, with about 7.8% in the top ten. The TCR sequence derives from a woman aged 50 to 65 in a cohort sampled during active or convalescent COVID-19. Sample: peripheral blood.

The CDR3 DNA is TGTGCCAGCAAACGGGGGAGCGGGGGGGCCTGGGAGCAGTTCTTC. This codes for CASKRGSGGAWEQFF. V is TRBV27 and J is TRBJ2-1, with 10 bases matching TRBD2. Germline V gene data show CDR1 as MNHEY and CDR2 as SMNVEV (reference sequence). This CDR3 has 15 residues. V was pared by 7 bases and J by 10 bases, with 13 bases of the junction left unmatched.